The clone carrying this T cell receptor beta chain was detected a few times. Antigen unknown. Primers used in a second PCR of about 6 to 11 cycles were a sample-barcoded 5' primer and a J-beta primer mix. TCRdb called the 5' RACE reads again in MiXCR, with one record for every CDR3 protein. The profile shows about 680,000 distinct CDR3 sequences, around half of them singletons. The CDR3 is 13 amino acids. Germline values: CDR1 DFQATT, CDR2 SNEGSKA (reference sequence). With V trimmed by 3 bases and J by 7 bases, 8 bases remained unmatched. This specimen comes from a study of blood T cells in healthy people across ages. General observations from the study: Across the age range, TCR beta diversity per million T cells fell in a roughly linear way.

This sequence originates from a woman between 55 and 75 years old in good health. Sequenced: blood. The V call is TRBV20-1, the J call TRBJ2-7; 8 bases fit TRBD1. CDR3 loop: CSASWQGALEQYF. CDR3 in DNA: TGCAGTGCTAGTTGGCAGGGGGCGCTTGAGCAGTACTTC.